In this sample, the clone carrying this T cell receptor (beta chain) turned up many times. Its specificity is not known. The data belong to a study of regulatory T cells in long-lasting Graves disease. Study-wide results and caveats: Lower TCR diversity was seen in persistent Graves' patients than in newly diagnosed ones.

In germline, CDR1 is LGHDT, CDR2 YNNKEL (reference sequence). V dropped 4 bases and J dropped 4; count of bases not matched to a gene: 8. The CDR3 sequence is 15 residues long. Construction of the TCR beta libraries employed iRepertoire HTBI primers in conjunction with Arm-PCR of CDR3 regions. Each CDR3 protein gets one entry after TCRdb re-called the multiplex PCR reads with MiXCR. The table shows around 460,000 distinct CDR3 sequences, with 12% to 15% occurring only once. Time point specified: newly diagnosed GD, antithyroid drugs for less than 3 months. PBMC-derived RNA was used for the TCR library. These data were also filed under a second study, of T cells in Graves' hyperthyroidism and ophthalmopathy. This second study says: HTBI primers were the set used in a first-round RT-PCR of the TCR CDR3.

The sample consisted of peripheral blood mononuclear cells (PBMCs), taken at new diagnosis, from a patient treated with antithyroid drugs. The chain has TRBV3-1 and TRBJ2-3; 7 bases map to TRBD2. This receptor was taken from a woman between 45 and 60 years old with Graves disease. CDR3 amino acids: CASSPLRTRADTQYF. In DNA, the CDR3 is TGTGCCAGCAGCCCCCTCCGGACTAGGGCAGATACGCAGTATTTT.